The 12 T cell receptor beta chains in this list originate from one sample, sequenced in a study of identical twins. MiXCR, run by TCRdb on the 5' RACE reads, gives a single entry per CDR3 protein. The sample has a few hundred thousand distinct CDR3 sequences; roughly a quarter are singletons. This sample also belongs to another study, concerning T cells expressing NK-cell markers.

Sequenced: CD4+ T cells sorted from blood. Receptors originate from a woman aged 18-29 years in good health.

This clonotype turned up a few times. This chain uses TRBV6-6 with TRBJ2-4; 8 bases fit TRBD2. Looked up from germline, CDR1 is MNHNY and CDR2 is SVGAGI (reference sequence). This CDR3 contains 13 residues. The trim removed 2 bases at V and 13 bases at J, leaving 7 bases unmatched. In DNA, the CDR3 is TGTGCCAGCAGTTACCCGGGGGGGTACTCACAGTACTTC. Its protein product is CASSYPGGYSQYF.

The chain couples TRBV5-1 to TRBJ2-7; 10 bases fit TRBD2. Germline V lookup: CDR1 SGHRS, CDR2 YFSETQ. J gave up 6 bases and V 0 bases, and 6 bases lay outside the gene matches. This CDR3 has 15 residues. The CDR3 region is CASSLVGTSASEQYF. The CDR3 DNA reads as TGCGCCAGCAGCTTGGTTGGGACTAGCGCCAGCGAGCAGTACTTC.

This chain joins TRBV6-2 or TRBV6-3 and TRBJ2-7; maybe TRBD2 (6 bases). V lost 7 bases to trimming and J lost 0 bases, with 22 bases between them. The CDR3 is 17 amino acids. Germline V CDR1 and CDR2: MNHEY, SVGEGT. Here the CDR3 DNA reads TGTGCCAGCACCAACGGGCGGGGCGACTACCACTCCTACGAGCAGTACTTC. This gives the protein CASTNGRGDYHSYEQYF.

The rearrangement links TRBV5-1 to TRBJ2-6; D gene uncertain. The CDR3 has 15 amino acids. Trimming pared 5 bases from V and 4 bases from J, leaving 13 bases between. Germline CDR1 and CDR2: SGHRS and YFSETQ. The CDR3: CASRLNSDGANVLTF. The CDR3 bases are TGCGCCAGCAGACTTAACAGTGACGGGGCCAACGTCCTGACTTTC.

This clonotype was observed a few times. This chain links TRBV20-1 with TRBJ2-7; TRBD1 matches at 8 bases. Germline V CDR1 and CDR2: DFQATT, SNEGSKA (reference sequence). V lost 3 bases to trimming and J lost 0 bases; unmatched junction nucleotides: 7. The CDR3 spans 15 residues. CDR3 DNA: TGCAGTGCTAGGGCAGGGGACAGGACCTCCTACGAGCAGTACTTC. It specifies CSARAGDRTSYEQYF.

This rearrangement joins TRBV4-3 to TRBJ2-7; 7 bases align to TRBD1. The CDR3 spans 16 residues. Germline values: CDR1 LGHNA, CDR2 YSLEER. The ends lost 5 bases at V and 0 bases at J; junction bases unmatched: 10. CDR3 region: CASSYSGTAASYEQYF. The CDR3 DNA sequence: TGCGCCAGCAGCTATTCCGGGACAGCAGCCTCCTACGAGCAGTACTTC.

The rearrangement links TRBV20-1 to TRBJ2-7; 7 nucleotides agree with TRBD2. Trimming took 4 bases from V and 0 from J; bases not matched to a gene: 9. This CDR3 contains 15 residues. From germline, CDR1 is DFQATT and CDR2 SNEGSKA (reference sequence). In DNA, the CDR3 is TGCAGTGCTACTCCGAGCGGGAAAAGCTCCTACGAGCAGTACTTC. This translates into CSATPSGKSSYEQYF.

This clonotype was detected only a few times. This chain connects TRBV5-6 to TRBJ2-3; TRBD1 agrees at 7 bases. V trimming: 4 bases; J trimming: 4 bases; junction bases outside the gene matches: 6. This CDR3 is built from 14 residues. Germline V lookup: CDR1 SGHDT, CDR2 YYEEEE. CDR3 region: CASSRDRAADTQYF. The CDR3 bases are TGTGCCAGCAGCCGTGACAGGGCGGCAGATACGCAGTATTTT.

In DNA form, the CDR3 reads TGTGCCACCCGGGACTCCCTGAACACTGAAGCTTTCTTT. Translating gives CATRDSLNTEAFF. The genes are TRBV10-3 and TRBJ1-1; D is possibly TRBD1 (5 bases). V lost 10 bases, J lost 0 bases, and 12 bases lay in between. The V gene's germline CDR1 is ENHRY and CDR2 SYGVKD. The CDR3 runs to 13 residues.

The chain employs TRBV5-1 and TRBJ1-5; D uncertain. This CDR3 contains 14 residues. V shed 2 bases and J shed 4 bases, with 10 bases lying between them. Germline CDR1 reads SGHRS; CDR2 reads YFSETQ. Here the CDR3 DNA reads TGCGCCAGCAGCTTTGGCGATGCAAATCAGCCCCAGCATTTT. It codes for CASSFGDANQPQHF.

The chain joins TRBV7-8 to TRBJ2-2, with TRBD1 matching over 7 bases. Germline assignment: CDR1 SGHVS and CDR2 FQNEAQ. The CDR3 is 16 residues long. V dropped 2 bases and J dropped 0; count of bases not matched to a gene: 3. CDR3 loop: CASSLRGQTNTGELFF. CDR3 DNA: TGTGCCAGCAGCTTAAGGGGACAGACGAACACCGGGGAGCTGTTTTTT.

The rearrangement uses TRBV29-1 and TRBJ2-5, with TRBD2 as a possible D gene (5 bases). The length of the CDR3 is 14 residues. The ends were cut back, 4 bases at V and 2 bases at J, with 14 bases in the middle. Germline V gives CDR1 SQVTM, CDR2 ANQGSEA. This chain's CDR3 is CSVAWGVRQETQYF. The CDR3 DNA sequence: TGCAGCGTTGCCTGGGGAGTCCGGCAAGAGACCCAGTACTTC.